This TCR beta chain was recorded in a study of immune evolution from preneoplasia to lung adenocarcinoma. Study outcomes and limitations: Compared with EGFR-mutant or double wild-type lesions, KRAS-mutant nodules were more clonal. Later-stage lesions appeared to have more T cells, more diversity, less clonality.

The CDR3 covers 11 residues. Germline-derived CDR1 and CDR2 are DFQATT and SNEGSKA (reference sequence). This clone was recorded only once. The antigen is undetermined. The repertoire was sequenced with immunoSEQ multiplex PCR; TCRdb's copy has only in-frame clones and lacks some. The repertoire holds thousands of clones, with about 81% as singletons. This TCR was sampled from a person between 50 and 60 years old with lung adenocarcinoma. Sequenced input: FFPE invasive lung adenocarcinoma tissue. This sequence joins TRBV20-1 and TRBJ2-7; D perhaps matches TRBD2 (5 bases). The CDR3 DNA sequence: TGCAGCTCAGCGGAGGACTACGAGCAGTACTTC. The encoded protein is CSSAEDYEQYF.